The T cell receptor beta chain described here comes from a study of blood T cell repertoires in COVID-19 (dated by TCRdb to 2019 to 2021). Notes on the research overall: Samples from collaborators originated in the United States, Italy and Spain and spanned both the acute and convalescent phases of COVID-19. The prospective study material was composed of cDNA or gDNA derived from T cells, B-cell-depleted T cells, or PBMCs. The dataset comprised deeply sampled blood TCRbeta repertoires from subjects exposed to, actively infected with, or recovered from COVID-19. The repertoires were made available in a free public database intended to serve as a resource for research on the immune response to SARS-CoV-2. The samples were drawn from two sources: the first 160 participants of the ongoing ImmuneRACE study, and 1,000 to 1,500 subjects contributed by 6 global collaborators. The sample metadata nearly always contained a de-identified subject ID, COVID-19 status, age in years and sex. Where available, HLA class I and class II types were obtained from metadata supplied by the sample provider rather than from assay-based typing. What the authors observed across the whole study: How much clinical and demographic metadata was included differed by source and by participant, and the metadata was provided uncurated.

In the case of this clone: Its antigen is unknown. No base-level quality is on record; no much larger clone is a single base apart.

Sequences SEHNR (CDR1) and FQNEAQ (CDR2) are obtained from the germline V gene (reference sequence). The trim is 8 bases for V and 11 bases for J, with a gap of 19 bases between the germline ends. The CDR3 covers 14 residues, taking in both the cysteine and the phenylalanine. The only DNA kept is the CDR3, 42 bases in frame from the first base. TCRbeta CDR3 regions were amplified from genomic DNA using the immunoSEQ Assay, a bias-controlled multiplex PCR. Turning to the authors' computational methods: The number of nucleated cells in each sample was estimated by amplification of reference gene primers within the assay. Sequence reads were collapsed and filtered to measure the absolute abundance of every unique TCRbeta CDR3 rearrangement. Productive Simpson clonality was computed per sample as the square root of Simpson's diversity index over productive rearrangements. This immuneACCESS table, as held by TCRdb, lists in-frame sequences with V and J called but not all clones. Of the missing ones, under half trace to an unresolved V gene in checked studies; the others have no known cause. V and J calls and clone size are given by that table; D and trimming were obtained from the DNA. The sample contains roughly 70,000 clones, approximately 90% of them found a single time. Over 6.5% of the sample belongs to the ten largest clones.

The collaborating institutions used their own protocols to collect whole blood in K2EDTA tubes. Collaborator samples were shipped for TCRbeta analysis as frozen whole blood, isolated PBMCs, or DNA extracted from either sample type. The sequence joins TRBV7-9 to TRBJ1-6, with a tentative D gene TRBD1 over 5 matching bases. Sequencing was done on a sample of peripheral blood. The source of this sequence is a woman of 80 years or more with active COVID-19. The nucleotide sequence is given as TGTGCCAGCCACGGGGGAGGCGGCGTGACACCCCTCCACTTT. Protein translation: CASHGGGGVTPLHF. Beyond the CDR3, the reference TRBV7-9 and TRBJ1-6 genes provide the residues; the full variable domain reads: DTGVSQNPRHKITKRGQNVTFRCDPISEHNRLYWYRQTLGQGPEFLTYFQNEAQLEKSRLLSDRFSAERPKGSFSTLEIQRTEQGDSAMYLCASHGGGGVTPLHFGNGTRLTVT.